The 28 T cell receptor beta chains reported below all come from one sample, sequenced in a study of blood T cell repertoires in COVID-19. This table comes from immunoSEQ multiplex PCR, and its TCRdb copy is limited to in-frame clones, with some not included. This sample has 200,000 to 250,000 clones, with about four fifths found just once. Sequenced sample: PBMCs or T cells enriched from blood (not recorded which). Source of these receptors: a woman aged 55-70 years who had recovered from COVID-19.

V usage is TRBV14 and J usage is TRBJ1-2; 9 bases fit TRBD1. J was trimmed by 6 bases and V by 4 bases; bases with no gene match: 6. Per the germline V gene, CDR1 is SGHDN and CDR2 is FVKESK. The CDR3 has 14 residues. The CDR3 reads CASSRTDRGDGYTF. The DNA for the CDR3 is TGTGCCAGCAGCCGAACGGACAGGGGCGATGGCTACACCTTC. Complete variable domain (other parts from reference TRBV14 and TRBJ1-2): EAGVTQFPSHSVIEKGQTVTLRCDPISGHDNLYWYRRVMGKEIKFLLHFVKESKQDESGMPNNRFLAERTGGTYSTLKVQPAELEDSGVYFCASSRTDRGDGYTFGSGTRLTVV.

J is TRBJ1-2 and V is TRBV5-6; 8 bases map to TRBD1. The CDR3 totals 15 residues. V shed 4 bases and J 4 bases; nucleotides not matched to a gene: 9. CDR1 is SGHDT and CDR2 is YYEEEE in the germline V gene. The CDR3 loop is CASSGRDRPSYGYTF. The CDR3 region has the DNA TGTGCCAGCAGCGGAAGGGACAGGCCCAGCTATGGCTACACCTTC.

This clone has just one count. CDR3 loop: CASSPPSGTGSQETQYF. As DNA, the CDR3 is TGTGCCAGCAGCCCTCCTTCCGGGACAGGGAGTCAAGAGACCCAGTACTTC. V usage is TRBV5-6 and J usage is TRBJ2-5; 9 nucleotides line up with TRBD1. Germline V gives CDR1 SGHDT, CDR2 YYEEEE. The CDR3 is 17 residues long. J lost 2 bases, V lost 4 bases, and 12 bases had no gene match.

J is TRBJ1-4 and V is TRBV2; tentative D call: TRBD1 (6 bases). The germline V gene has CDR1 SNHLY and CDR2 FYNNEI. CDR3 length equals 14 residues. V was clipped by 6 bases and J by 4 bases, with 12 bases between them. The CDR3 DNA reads TGTGCCAGCAGAGCCGGGACAAGTAATGAAAAACTGTTTTTT. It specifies CASRAGTSNEKLFF.

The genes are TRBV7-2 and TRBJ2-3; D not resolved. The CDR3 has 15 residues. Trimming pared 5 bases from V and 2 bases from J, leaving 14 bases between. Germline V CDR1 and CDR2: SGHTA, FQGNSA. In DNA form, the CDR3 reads TGTGCCAGCAGCCCGCCTCGCGTTGCCACAGATACGCAGTATTTT. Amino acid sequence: CASSPPRVATDTQYF.

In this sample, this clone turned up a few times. The CDR3 region is CASSKAGLGEKLFF. In DNA, the CDR3 is TGTGCCAGCAGCAAGGCGGGGTTAGGGGAAAAACTGTTTTTT. V and J are TRBV9 and TRBJ1-4; D gene uncertain. The CDR3 is 14 amino acids. With 4 bases removed from V and 8 bases from J, the gap between germline ends came to 15 bases. Looked up from germline, CDR1 is SGDLS and CDR2 is YYNGEE.

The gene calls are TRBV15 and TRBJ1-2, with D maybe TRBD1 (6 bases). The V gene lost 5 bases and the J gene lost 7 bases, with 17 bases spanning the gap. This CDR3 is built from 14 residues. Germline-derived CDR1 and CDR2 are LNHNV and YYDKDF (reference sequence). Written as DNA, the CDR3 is TGTGCCACCAGCGAAAATACGGGGGGCCGTGGCTACACCTTC. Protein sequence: CATSENTGGRGYTF.

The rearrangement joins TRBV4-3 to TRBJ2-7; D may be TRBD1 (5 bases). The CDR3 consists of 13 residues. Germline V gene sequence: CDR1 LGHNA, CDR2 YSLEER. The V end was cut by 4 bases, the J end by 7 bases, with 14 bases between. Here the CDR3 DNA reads TGCGCCAGCAGCCCGATAGTAGGGGAAGAGCAGTACTTC. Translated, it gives CASSPIVGEEQYF.

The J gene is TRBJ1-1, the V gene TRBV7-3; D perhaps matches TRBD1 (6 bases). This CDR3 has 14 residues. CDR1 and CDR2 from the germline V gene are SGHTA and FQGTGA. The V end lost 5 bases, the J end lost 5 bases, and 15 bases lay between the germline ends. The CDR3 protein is CASSLQGRETEAFF. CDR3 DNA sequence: TGTGCCAGCAGCCTTCAGGGGAGGGAGACTGAAGCTTTCTTT.

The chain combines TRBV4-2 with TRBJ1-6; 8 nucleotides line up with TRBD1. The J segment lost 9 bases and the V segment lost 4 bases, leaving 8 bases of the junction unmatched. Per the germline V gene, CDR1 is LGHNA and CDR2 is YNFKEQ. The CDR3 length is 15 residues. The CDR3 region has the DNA TGTGCCAGCAGCCGAGGACAGGGAGGTGGTTCACCCCTCCACTTT. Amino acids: CASSRGQGGGSPLHF.

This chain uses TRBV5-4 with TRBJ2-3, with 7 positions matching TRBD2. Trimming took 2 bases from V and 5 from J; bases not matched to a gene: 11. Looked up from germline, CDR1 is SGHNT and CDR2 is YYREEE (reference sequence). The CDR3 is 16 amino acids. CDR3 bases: TGTGCCAGCAGCTTTTCTCCGCGGGAGAGGTTAGATACGCAGTATTTT. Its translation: CASSFSPRERLDTQYF.

The CDR3: CASSLGAGNTGELFF. The CDR3 bases are TGTGCCAGCAGTTTAGGGGCAGGGAACACCGGGGAGCTGTTTTTT. The chain uses TRBV27 and TRBJ2-2; possible D gene TRBD1, 5 bases. The CDR3 runs to 15 residues. The germline V gene encodes CDR1 MNHEY and CDR2 SMNVEV (reference sequence). Deletions cut 2 bases from V and 1 base from J, with 8 bases between.

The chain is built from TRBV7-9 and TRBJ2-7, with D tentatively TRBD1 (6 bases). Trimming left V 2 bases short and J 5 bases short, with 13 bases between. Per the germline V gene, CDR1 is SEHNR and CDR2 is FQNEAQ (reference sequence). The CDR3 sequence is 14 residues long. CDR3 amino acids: CASSLSAGANEQYF. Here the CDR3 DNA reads TGTGCCAGCAGCTTATCAGCAGGGGCAAACGAGCAGTACTTC.

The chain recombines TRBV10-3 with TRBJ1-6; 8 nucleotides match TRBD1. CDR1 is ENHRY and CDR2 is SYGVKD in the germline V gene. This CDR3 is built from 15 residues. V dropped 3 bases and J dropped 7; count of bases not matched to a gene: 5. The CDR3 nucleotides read TGTGCCATCAGTGATTTGACAGGGGCGAATTCACCCCTCCACTTT. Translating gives CAISDLTGANSPLHF.

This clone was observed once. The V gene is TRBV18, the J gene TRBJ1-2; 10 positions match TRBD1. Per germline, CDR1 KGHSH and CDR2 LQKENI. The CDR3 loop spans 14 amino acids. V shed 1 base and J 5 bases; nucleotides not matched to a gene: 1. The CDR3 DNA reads TGTGCCAGCTCACCACTGGACAGGGGGTATGGCTACACCTTC. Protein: CASSPLDRGYGYTF.

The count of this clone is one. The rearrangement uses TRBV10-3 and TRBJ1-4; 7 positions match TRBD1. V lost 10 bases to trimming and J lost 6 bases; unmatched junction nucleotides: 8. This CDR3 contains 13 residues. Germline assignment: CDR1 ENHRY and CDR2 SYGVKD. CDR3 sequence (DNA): TGTGCCAGCCAAGGGGGCTCGTATGAAAAACTGTTTTTT. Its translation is CASQGGSYEKLFF.

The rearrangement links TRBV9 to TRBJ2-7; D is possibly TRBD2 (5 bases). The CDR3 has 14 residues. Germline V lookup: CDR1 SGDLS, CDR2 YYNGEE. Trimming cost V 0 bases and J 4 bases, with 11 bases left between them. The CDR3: CASSVGGGGYEQYF. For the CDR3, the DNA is TGTGCCAGCAGCGTAGGCGGAGGAGGTTACGAGCAGTACTTC. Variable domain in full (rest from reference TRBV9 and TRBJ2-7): DSGVTQTPKHLITATGQRVTLRCSPRSGDLSVYWYQQSLDQGLQFLIQYYNGEERAKGNILERFSAQQFPDLHSELNLSSLELGDSALYFCASSVGGGGYEQYFGPGTRLTVT.

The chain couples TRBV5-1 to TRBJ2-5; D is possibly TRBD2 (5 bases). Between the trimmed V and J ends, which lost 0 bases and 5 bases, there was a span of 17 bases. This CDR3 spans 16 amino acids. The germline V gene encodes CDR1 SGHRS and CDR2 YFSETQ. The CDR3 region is CASSLGSGIQGETQYF. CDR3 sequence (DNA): TGCGCCAGCAGCTTGGGGTCCGGGATTCAAGGGGAGACCCAGTACTTC.

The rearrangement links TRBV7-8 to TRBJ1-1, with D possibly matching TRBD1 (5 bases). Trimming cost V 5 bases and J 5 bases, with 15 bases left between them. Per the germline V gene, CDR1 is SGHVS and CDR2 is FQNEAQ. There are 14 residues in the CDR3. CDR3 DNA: TGTGCCAGCAGCCCCCCCAGGGAGGCGACTGAAGCTTTCTTT. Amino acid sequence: CASSPPREATEAFF.

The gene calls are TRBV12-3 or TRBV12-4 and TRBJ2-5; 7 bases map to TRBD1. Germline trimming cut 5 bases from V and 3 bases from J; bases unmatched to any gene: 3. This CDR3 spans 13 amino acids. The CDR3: CASSPGQEETQYF. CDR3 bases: TGTGCCAGCAGTCCAGGACAGGAAGAGACCCAGTACTTC.

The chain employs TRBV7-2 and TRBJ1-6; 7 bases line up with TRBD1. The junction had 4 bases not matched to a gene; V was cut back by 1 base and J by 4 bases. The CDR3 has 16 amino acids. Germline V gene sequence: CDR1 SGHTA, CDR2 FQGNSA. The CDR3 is CASSLGQGGYNSPLHF. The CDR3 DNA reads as TGTGCCAGCAGCTTAGGGCAGGGGGGTTATAATTCACCCCTCCACTTT.

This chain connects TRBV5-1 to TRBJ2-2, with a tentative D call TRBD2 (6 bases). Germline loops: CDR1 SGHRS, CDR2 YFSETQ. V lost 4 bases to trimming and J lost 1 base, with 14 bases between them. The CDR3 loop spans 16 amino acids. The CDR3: CASSTGLELNTGELFF. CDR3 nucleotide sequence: TGCGCCAGCAGCACGGGACTCGAGTTGAACACCGGGGAGCTGTTTTTT.

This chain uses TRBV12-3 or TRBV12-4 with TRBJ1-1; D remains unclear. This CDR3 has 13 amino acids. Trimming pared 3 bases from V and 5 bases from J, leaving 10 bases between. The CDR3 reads CASSFPGRTEAFF. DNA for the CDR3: TGTGCCAGCAGTTTTCCGGGGAGGACTGAAGCTTTCTTT.

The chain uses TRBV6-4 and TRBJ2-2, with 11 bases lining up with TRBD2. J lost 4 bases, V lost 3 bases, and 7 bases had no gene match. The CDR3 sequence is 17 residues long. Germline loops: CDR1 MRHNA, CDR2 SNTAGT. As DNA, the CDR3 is TGTGCCAGCAGTGAATTAGCGGGAGGGCCGAGCACCGGGGAGCTGTTTTTT. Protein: CASSELAGGPSTGELFF.

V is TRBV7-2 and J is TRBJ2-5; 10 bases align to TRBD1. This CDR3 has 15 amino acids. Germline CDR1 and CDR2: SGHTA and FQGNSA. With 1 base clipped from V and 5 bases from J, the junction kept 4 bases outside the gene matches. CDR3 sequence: CASSLGDRGWETQYF. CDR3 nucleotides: TGTGCCAGCAGCTTAGGGGACAGGGGTTGGGAGACCCAGTACTTC.

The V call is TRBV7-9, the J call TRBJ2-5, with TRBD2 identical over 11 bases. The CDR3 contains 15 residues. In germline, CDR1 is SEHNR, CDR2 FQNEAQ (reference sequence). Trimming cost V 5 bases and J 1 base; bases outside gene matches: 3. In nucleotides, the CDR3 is TGTGCCAGCAGCCCGACTAGCGGGGTCCAAGAGACCCAGTACTTC. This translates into CASSPTSGVQETQYF.

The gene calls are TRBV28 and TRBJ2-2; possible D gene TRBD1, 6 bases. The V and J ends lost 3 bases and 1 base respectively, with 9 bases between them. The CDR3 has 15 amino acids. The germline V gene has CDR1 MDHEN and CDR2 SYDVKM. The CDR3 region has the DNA TGTGCCAGCAGTTTCCCGGGACAGAACACCGGGGAGCTGTTTTTT. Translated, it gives CASSFPGQNTGELFF.

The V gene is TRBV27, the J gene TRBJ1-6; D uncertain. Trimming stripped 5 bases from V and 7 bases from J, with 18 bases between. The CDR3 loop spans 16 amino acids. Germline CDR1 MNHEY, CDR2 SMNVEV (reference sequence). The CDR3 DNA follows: TGTGCCAGCAGTCCTAAGGGCGGGGTAGGGAATTCACCCCTCCACTTT. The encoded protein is CASSPKGGVGNSPLHF.